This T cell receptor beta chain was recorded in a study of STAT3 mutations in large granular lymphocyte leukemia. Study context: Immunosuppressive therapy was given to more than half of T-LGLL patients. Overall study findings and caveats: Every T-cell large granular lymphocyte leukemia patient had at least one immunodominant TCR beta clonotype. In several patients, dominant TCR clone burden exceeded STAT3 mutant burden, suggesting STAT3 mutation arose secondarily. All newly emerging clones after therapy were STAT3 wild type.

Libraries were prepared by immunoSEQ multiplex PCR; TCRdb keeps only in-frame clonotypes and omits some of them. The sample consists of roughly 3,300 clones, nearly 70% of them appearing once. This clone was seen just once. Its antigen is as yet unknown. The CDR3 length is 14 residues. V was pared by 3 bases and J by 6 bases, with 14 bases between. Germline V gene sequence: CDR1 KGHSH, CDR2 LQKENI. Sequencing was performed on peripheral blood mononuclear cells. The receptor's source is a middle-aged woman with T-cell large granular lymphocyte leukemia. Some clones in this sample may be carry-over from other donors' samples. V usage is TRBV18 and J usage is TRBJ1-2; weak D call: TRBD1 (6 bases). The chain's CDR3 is CASSPRDGGHGYTF. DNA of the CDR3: TGTGCCAGCTCACCCCGGGACGGGGGGCATGGCTACACCTTC.